This T cell receptor (beta chain) stems from a study of naive and memory T cell subsets. Study outcomes and limitations: In CD4 and CD8 cells, diversity dropped from naive through EMRA.

This CDR3 has 15 amino acids. Trimming stripped 3 bases from V and 2 bases from J, with 14 bases between. Per germline, CDR1 MNHEY and CDR2 SMNVEV (reference sequence). This clonotype was detected ten times or more. What it binds is not known. Two oligonucleotides, mixed equimolar, formed the beta constant-region primer covering TRBC1 and TRBC2. Four rounds of PCR amplified the ligated cDNA using nested alpha and beta constant-region primers plus SP2. TCRdb reprocessed the UMI-ligation and nested PCR reads via MiXCR and lists one record per CDR3 protein. The sample lists just over 80,000 distinct CDR3 sequences; 9% were seen once.

Sequences were obtained from naive CD8+ T cells from blood. The chain links TRBV27 to TRBJ2-7; maybe TRBD2 (5 bases). The clonotype originates from a human donor in good health. This CDR3 is CASSFRGHPTYEQYF. The CDR3 DNA reads as TGTGCCAGCAGTTTCCGAGGGCATCCGACCTACGAGCAGTACTTC.